This T cell receptor (beta chain) was recovered during a study of OX40 agonist ivuxolimab in advanced cancers. Study summary: A diagnosis of hepatocellular carcinoma, melanoma, renal cell or head and neck cancer was present in dose-escalation patients.

Only in-frame clones appear in the TCRdb table, and some are missing; sequencing was by immunoSEQ multiplex PCR. Among about 53,000 clones listed, approximately 79% were seen once. With baseline, cycle 4 day 1, and cycle 7 day 1 as timepoints, blood was sampled. CDR1 is MNHEY, CDR2 SMNVEV, per germline (reference sequence). With 6 bases clipped from V and 4 bases from J, the junction kept 7 bases outside the gene matches. The CDR3 has 15 residues. This chain links TRBV27 with TRBJ2-1; 9 nucleotides match TRBD2. This material consisted of CD4+ or CD8+ T cells sorted from blood, taken in a trial of the OX40 agonist ivuxolimab. This receptor was obtained from an adult with an advanced solid tumor such as melanoma, head and neck, liver or kidney cancer. CDR3 loop: CASRPGTSWYNEQFF. CDR3 DNA sequence: TGTGCCAGCAGGCCCGGGACTAGCTGGTACAATGAGCAGTTCTTC.